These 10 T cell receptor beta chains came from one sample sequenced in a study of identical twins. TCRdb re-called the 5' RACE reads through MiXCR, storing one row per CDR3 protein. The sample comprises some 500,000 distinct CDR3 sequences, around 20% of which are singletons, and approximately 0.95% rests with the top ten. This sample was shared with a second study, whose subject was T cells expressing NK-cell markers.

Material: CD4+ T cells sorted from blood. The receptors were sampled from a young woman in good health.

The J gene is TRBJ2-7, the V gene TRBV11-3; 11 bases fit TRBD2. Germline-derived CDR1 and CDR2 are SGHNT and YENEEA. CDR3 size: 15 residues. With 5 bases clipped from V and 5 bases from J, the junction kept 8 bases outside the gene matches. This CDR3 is CASSRGGTSGHEQYF. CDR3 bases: TGTGCCAGCAGCCGCGGAGGGACTAGCGGCCACGAGCAGTACTTC.

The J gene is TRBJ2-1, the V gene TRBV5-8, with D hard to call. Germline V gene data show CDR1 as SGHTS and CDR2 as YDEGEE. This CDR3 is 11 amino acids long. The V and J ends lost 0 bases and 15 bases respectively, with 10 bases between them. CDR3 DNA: TGTGCCAGCAGCTTGGCCCACCCAGTGTTCTTC. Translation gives CASSLAHPVFF.

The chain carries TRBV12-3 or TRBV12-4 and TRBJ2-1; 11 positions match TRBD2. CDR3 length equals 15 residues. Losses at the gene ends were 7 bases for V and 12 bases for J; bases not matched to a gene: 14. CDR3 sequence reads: CASTSRSGGVLAQFF. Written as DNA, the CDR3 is TGTGCCAGCACCTCCCGTAGCGGGGGGGTATTGGCGCAGTTCTTC.

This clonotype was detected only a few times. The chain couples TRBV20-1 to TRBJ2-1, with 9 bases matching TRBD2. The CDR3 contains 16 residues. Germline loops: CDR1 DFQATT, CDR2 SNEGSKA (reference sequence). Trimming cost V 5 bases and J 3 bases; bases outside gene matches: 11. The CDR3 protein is CSAWRPIAGVYNEQFF. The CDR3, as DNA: TGCAGTGCTTGGAGACCCATAGCGGGAGTCTACAATGAGCAGTTCTTC.

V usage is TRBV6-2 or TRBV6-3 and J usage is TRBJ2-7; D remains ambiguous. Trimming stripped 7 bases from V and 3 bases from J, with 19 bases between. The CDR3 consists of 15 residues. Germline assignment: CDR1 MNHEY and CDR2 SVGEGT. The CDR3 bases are TGTGCCAGCACCACGGCTACCTGGGGTCTCTACGAGCAGTACTTC. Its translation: CASTTATWGLYEQYF.

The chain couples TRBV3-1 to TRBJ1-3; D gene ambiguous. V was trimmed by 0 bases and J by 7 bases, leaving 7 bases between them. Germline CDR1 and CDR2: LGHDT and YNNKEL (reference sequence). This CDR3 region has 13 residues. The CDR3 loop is CASSQEFGNTIYF. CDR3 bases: TGTGCCAGCAGCCAAGAATTTGGCAACACCATATATTTT.

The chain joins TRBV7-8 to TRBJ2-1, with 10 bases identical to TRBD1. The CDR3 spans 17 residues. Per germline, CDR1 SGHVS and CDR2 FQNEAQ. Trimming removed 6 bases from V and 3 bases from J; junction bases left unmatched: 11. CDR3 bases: TGTGCCAGCAGGCGCTTGTGGAGGACAGGGGGCTACAATGAGCAGTTCTTC. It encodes CASRRLWRTGGYNEQFF.

CDR3 protein: CASSQAGVQPEQYF. The DNA of the CDR3 is TGTGCCAGCAGCCAAGCAGGGGTCCAACCCGAGCAGTACTTC. The chain links TRBV3-1 to TRBJ2-7, with a weak D call TRBD1 (6 bases). Between the trimmed V and J ends, which lost 1 base and 6 bases, there was a span of 13 bases. From germline, CDR1 is LGHDT and CDR2 YNNKEL (reference sequence). This CDR3 has 14 residues.

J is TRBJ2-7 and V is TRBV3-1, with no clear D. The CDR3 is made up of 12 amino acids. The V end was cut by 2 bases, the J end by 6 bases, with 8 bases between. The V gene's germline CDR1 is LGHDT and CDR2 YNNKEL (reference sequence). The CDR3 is CASSQLRTEQYF. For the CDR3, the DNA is TGTGCCAGCAGCCAACTAAGGACCGAGCAGTACTTC.

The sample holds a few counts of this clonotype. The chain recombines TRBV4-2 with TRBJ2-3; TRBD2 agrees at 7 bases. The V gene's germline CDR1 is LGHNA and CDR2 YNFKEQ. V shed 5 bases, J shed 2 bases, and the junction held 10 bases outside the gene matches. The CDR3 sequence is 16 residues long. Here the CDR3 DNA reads TGTGCCAGCAGCAGAAGTTCTAGCGGAGTCACAGATACGCAGTATTTT. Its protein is CASSRSSSGVTDTQYF.